The clone carrying this T cell receptor (beta chain) was seen more than once but under ten times. The antigen is undetermined. The sequenced fragment ends 3 residues before the CDR3 boundary, so the rest is inferred from the germline J gene. CDR1 is SGHTA, CDR2 FQGNSA, per germline. J lost 3 bases, V lost 1 base, and 3 bases had no gene match. This CDR3 region has 15 residues. CVID subjects were neither ill nor on immunomodulatory or immunosuppressive medication at sampling. The data belong to a study of T cell clonality in common variable immunodeficiency. Findings and caveats of the study: In common variable immunodeficiency, TCR beta chains reportedly carried fewer deletions and N-nucleotide insertions. Fewer TCRbeta clones were shared among CVID subjects than controls.

TCRdb's table, derived via immunoSEQ multiplex PCR, lists solely in-frame clones and lacks some. The sample includes approximately 30,000 clones, none of them occurring once. Sequencing used peripheral blood mononuclear cells. V gene TRBV7-2 combines with J gene TRBJ2-7; 10 bases agree with TRBD1. The clonotype originates from a human donor with common variable immunodeficiency. The chain's CDR3 is CASSLGDRGFYEQYF. The CDR3 DNA, read in part, is TGTGCCAGCAGCTTAGGGGACAGGGGTTTCTACGAG. Variable domain in full (rest from reference TRBV7-2 and TRBJ2-7): GAGVSQSPSNKVTEKGKDVELRCDPISGHTALYWYRQSLGQGLEFLIYFQGNSAPDKSGLPSDRFSAERTGGSVSTLTIQRTQQEDSAVYLCASSLGDRGFYEQYFGPGTRLTVT.